This entry describes one T cell receptor (beta chain). The record originates from a study of shared clonotypes between healthy human individuals. Germline loops: CDR1 SGDLS, CDR2 YYNGEE. Trimming shortened V by 5 bases and J by 7 bases, and 22 bases separated the two germline ends. The CDR3 sequence is 15 residues long. Only in-frame clones appear in the TCRdb table, and some are missing; sequencing was by immunoSEQ multiplex PCR. This sample has 1.6 million or so clones; over 95% occur once, and the top ten carry approximately 1.1%. The source material was naive CD4+ T cells sorted from blood. Specified subset: CD45RA+ positively selected. This chain uses TRBV9 with TRBJ2-7; D may be TRBD1 (6 bases). The TCR comes from a young man in good health. CDR3 nucleotides: TGTGCCAGCAGAACACCGGGACACCCTACGGGGGAGCAGTACTTC. Translated: CASRTPGHPTGEQYF.